This T cell receptor beta chain came from a study of blood T cell repertoires in COVID-19. Study as a whole: Sites across the United States, Italy and Spain contributed samples from acute and convalescent COVID-19. PBMCs, B-cell-depleted T cells, or T cells were the source of the cDNA or gDNA that made up the material.

Original data processing: Counts of nucleated cells, estimated from reference gene primer amplification, were obtained. TCRdb keeps only in-frame clones here, not all; method: immunoSEQ multiplex PCR. V, J and clone size are those of that table, while D and trimming were read from the DNA. The data show approximately 11,000 clones, roughly 87% seen once. The V and J ends lost 6 bases and 4 bases, in that order; junction bases with no gene match: 21. The CDR3 runs to 19 residues. Looked up from germline, CDR1 is MNHEY and CDR2 is SMNVEV (reference sequence). This chain connects TRBV27 to TRBJ1-2; 9 nucleotides agree with TRBD1. The sequence was obtained from a man under 40 with active or convalescent COVID-19. Sequenced sample: peripheral blood. Written as DNA, the CDR3 is TGTGCCAGCAGACCGGGTCCTCCGGGACAGGGTGCACCCCCCTATGGCTACACCTTC. Translating gives CASRPGPPGQGAPPYGYTF.